This T cell receptor (beta chain) was captured in a study of T-cell memory formation after mild COVID-19. This clonotype was observed a few times. TCR alpha and TCR beta cDNA libraries with sample barcodes and UMIs came from 5'RACE using constant-segment primers. MiXCR, run by TCRdb on the 5' RACE reads, gives a single entry per CDR3 protein. The sample has approximately 240,000 distinct CDR3 sequences, 16% seen once; the top ten hold 3.5%. The V and J ends lost 3 bases and 6 bases respectively, with 12 bases between them. Germline CDR1 is KGHDR and CDR2 is SFDVKD. This CDR3 spans 14 amino acids. This TCR was recovered from a man younger than 35 who had mild COVID-19 (a few samples of this study predate the infection). Cell type and time point are not known. The chain has TRBV24-1 and TRBJ2-3; D might be TRBD1 (5 bases). Sequencing input: PBMCs or a T cell subset sorted from them (not recorded which). CDR3 coding DNA: TGTGCCACCAGTGATCCCAGACAGTCTGATACGCAGTATTTT. Amino acid sequence: CATSDPRQSDTQYF.